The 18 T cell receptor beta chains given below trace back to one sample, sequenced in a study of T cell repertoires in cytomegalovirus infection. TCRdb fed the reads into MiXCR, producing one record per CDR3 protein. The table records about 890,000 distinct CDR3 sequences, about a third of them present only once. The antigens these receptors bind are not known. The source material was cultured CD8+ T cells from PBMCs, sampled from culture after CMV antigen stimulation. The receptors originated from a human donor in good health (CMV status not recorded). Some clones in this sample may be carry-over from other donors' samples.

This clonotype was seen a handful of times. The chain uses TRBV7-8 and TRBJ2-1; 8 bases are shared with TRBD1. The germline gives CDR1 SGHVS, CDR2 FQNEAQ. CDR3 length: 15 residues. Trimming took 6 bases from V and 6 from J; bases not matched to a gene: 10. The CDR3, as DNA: TGTGCCAGCAGTCCGGACAGGGCTATTTTCAATGAGCAGTTCTTC. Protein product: CASSPDRAIFNEQFF.

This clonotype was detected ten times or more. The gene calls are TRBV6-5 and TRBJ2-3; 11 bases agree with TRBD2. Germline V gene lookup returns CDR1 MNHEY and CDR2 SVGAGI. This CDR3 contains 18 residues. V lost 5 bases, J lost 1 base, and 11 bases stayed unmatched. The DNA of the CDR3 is TGTGCCAGCAGTCGTAAGACTAGCGGGGTGCAGGGCACAGATACGCAGTATTTT. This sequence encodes CASSRKTSGVQGTDTQYF.

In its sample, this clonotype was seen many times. CDR3 sequence: CASSLDGLEQYF. Written as DNA, the CDR3 is TGTGCCAGCAGCTTAGATGGGCTCGAGCAGTACTTC. The rearrangement joins TRBV7-6 to TRBJ2-7; D unresolved. V lost 1 base to trimming and J lost 6 bases, with 7 bases between them. The CDR3 has 12 residues. Per germline, CDR1 SGHVS and CDR2 FNYEAQ.

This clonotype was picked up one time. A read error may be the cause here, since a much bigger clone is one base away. In DNA, the CDR3 is TGTGCCAGCAGCTTAGTATTTGGGGACCTAGGGTCCCAAGAGACCCTGTACTTC. This gives the protein CASSLVFGDLGSQETLYF. The chain links TRBV7-8 to TRBJ2-5, with D perhaps being TRBD1 or TRBD2 (5 bases each). In germline, CDR1 is SGHVS, CDR2 FQNEAQ. This CDR3 has 18 residues.

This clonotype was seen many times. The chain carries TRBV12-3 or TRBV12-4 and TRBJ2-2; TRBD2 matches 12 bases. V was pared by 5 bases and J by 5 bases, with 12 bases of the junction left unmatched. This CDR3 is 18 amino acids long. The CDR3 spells CASSPGTSGLTRTGELFF. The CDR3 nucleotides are TGTGCCAGCAGTCCCGGGACTAGCGGGCTCACGAGGACCGGGGAGCTGTTTTTT.

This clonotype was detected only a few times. CDR3 region: CASFETRTVQSSYNEQFF. For the CDR3, the DNA is TGTGCCAGCTTTGAGACTAGGACGGTTCAGAGCTCCTACAATGAGCAGTTCTTC. The chain recombines TRBV6-5 with TRBJ2-1; weak D call: TRBD2 (6 bases). CDR1 and CDR2 from the germline V gene are MNHEY and SVGAGI. Deletions cut 8 bases from V and 0 bases from J, with 23 bases between. The CDR3 sequence is 18 residues long.

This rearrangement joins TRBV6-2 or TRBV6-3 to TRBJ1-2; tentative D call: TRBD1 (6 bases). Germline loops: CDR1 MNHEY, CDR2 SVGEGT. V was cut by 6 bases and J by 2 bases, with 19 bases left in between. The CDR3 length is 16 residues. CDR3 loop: CASSHQRDNPNYGYTF. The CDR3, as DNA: TGTGCCAGCAGCCACCAACGGGACAATCCCAACTATGGCTACACCTTC.

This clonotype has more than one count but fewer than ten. The CDR3 spells CASRSDRDGGEAFF. The DNA of the CDR3 is TGTGCCAGCAGGTCGGACAGAGACGGAGGTGAAGCTTTCTTT. This sequence joins TRBV7-9 and TRBJ1-1; the D gene is possibly TRBD1 (6 bases). V was trimmed by 6 bases and J by 7 bases, leaving 18 bases between them. This CDR3 is 14 amino acids long. Germline V gene sequence: CDR1 SEHNR, CDR2 FQNEAQ (reference sequence).

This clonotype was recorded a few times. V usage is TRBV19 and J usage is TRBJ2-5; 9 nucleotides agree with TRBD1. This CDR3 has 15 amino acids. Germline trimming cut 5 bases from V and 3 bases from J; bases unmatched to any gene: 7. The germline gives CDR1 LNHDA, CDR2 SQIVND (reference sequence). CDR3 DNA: TGTGCCAGTAGTCCGGGGACAGGGCCCAAAGAGACCCAGTACTTC. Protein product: CASSPGTGPKETQYF.

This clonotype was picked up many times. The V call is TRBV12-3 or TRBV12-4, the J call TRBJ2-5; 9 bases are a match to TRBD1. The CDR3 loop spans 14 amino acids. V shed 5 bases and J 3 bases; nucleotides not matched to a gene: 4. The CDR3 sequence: CASSHRDREETQYF. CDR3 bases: TGTGCCAGCAGTCACCGGGACAGGGAAGAGACCCAGTACTTC.

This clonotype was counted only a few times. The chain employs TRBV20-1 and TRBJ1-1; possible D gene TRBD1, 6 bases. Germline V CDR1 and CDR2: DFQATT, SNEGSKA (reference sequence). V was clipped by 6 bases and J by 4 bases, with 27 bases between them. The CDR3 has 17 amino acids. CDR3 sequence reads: CSAKSYLPRGGSTEAFF. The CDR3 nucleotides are TGCAGTGCCAAATCCTACCTCCCCAGGGGCGGGAGCACTGAAGCTTTCTTT.

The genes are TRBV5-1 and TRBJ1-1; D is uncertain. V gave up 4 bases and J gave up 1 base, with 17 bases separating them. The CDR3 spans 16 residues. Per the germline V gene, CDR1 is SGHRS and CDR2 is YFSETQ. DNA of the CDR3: TGCGCCAGCAGCGACGGGGATAAATTTCGGAACACTGAAGCTTTCTTT. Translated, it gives CASSDGDKFRNTEAFF.

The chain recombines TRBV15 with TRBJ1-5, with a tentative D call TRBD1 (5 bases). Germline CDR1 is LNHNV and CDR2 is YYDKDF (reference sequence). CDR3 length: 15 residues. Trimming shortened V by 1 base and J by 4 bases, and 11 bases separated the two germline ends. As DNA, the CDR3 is TGTGCCACCAGCAGAGTCGGGGGGAATAATCAGCCCCAGCATTTT. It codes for CATSRVGGNNQPQHF.

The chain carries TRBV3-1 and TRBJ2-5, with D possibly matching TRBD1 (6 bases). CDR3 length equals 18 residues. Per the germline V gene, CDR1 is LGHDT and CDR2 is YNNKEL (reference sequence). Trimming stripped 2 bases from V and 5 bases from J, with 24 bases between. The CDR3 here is CASSQIGQGSFEGETQYF. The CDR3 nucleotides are TGTGCCAGCAGCCAAATCGGGCAGGGGTCGTTTGAGGGGGAGACCCAGTACTTC.

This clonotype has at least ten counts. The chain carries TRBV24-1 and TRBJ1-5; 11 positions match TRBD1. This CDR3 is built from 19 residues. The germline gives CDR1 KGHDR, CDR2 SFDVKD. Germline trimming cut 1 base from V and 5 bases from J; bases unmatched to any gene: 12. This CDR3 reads CATSDFGTGGPRHHQPQHF. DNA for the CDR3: TGTGCCACCAGTGATTTTGGGACAGGGGGTCCCCGGCACCATCAGCCCCAGCATTTT.

The CDR3 bases are TGTGCCAGCCGACTAAATCCTAACTATGGCTACACCTTC. It yields the protein CASRLNPNYGYTF. This sequence joins TRBV27 and TRBJ1-2; D remains unclear. Germline CDR1 reads MNHEY; CDR2 reads SMNVEV (reference sequence). The CDR3 has 13 residues. Trimming left V 8 bases short and J 0 bases short, with 10 bases between.

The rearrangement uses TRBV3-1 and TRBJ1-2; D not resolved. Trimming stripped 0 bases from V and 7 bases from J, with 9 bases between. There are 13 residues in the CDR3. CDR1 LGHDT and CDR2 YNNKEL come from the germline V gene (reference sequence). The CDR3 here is CASSQDRGPGYTF. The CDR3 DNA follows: TGTGCCAGCAGCCAAGATCGAGGGCCTGGCTACACCTTC.

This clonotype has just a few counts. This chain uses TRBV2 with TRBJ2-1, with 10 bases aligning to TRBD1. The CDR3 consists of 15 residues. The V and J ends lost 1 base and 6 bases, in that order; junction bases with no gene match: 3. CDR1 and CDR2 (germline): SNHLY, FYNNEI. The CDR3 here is CASSEVRTGGNEQFF. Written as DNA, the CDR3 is TGTGCCAGCAGTGAAGTGAGGACAGGGGGCAATGAGCAGTTCTTC.